The T cell receptor (beta chain) described here comes from a study of blood T cell repertoires in COVID-19. Study summary: Material from acute and convalescent COVID-19 was sourced from the United States, Italy and Spain. T cells, B-cell-depleted T cells, or PBMCs provided the cDNA or gDNA that served as material.

CDR1 is SNHLY, CDR2 FYNNEI, per germline. The CDR3 covers 17 residues. V was pared by 0 bases and J by 2 bases, with 14 bases between. The protocol was immunoSEQ multiplex PCR, while the TCRdb copy is restricted to in-frame clones and leaves out a portion. Altogether about 150,000 clones are present, approximately 82% being singletons, with the ten largest covering under 12%. The specimen sequenced was peripheral blood. The gene calls are TRBV2 and TRBJ2-1; D might be TRBD2 (5 bases). The receptor comes from an elderly woman with active or convalescent COVID-19. CDR3 loop: CASSEAHGGPPYNEQFF. The CDR3 DNA reads as TGTGCCAGCAGTGAAGCGCACGGCGGGCCACCCTACAATGAGCAGTTCTTC.